This TCR beta chain is from a study of T cell repertoires in cytomegalovirus infection. CDR3 length equals 14 residues. Germline CDR1 is MNHEY and CDR2 is SMNVEV (reference sequence). V shed 6 bases and J 2 bases; nucleotides not matched to a gene: 3. TCRdb itself ran the reads through MiXCR, one entry per CDR3 protein. This sample has about 100,000 distinct CDR3 sequences, with more than 20% found just once. The V and J genes are TRBV27 and TRBJ1-3; 8 nucleotides match TRBD1. This receptor was obtained from a human donor in good health (CMV status not recorded). Some clones in this sample may be carry-over from other donors' samples. Sequenced: CD8+ T cells from PBMCs. The CDR3: CASREQGAGNTIYF. CDR3 DNA sequence: TGTGCCAGCAGGGAACAGGGGGCTGGAAACACCATATATTTT.